One sample yielded the 14 T cell receptor beta chains listed below, sequenced in a study of T cell responses to AZD1222 COVID-19 vaccine. The data were produced by immunoSEQ multiplex PCR, yet TCRdb's version contains in-frame clones alone and is incomplete. The sample includes 150,000 to 200,000 clones, about nine tenths of them seen just once. The sample consisted of peripheral blood, taken on day 0 of AZD1222 vaccination. The receptors here all came from an adult in good health.

The V call is TRBV5-1, the J call TRBJ1-6; TRBD1 might be the D (5 bases). This CDR3 region has 14 residues. Germline lookup yields CDR1 SGHRS and CDR2 YFSETQ. Trimming pared 0 bases from V and 6 bases from J, leaving 7 bases between. CDR3: CASSLGDGNSPLHF. CDR3 DNA sequence: TGCGCCAGCAGCTTGGGGGACGGTAATTCACCCCTCCACTTT.

The chain carries TRBV5-1 and TRBJ1-2; D is unclear. Germline loops: CDR1 SGHRS, CDR2 YFSETQ. V gave up 4 bases and J gave up 8 bases, with 15 bases separating them. The CDR3 covers 13 residues. The CDR3 is CASSLQVTRGYTF. For the CDR3, the DNA is TGCGCCAGCAGCCTTCAGGTAACCCGGGGCTACACCTTC.

This sequence joins TRBV19 and TRBJ1-1; D is uncertain. V lost 3 bases, J lost 5 bases, and 10 bases lay in between. Germline V gene data show CDR1 as LNHDA and CDR2 as SQIVND (reference sequence). This CDR3 spans 13 amino acids. CDR3 residues: CASSMSARTEAFF. DNA for the CDR3: TGTGCCAGTAGTATGAGCGCGCGGACTGAAGCTTTCTTT.

The rearrangement links TRBV7-2 to TRBJ1-3; unclear D gene. Trimming took off 5 bases at V and 2 bases at J, with 13 bases between the two ends. This CDR3 has 15 residues. Germline V gene lookup returns CDR1 SGHTA and CDR2 FQGNSA. CDR3 sequence: CASSQEAVAGNTIYF. The CDR3 region has the DNA TGTGCCAGCAGCCAGGAGGCGGTAGCTGGAAACACCATATATTTT.

This clone came up once. This chain joins TRBV6-5 and TRBJ2-3, with 8 positions matching TRBD2. The CDR3 contains 15 residues. The V segment lost 6 bases and the J segment 2 bases; nucleotides outside the gene matches: 7. Germline values: CDR1 MNHEY, CDR2 SVGAGI. CDR3 coding DNA: TGTGCCAGCAGCTCTGTAGCGGGATTCACAGATACGCAGTATTTT. Amino acid sequence: CASSSVAGFTDTQYF.

The chain joins TRBV5-1 to TRBJ2-7; D remains ambiguous. The germline gives CDR1 SGHRS, CDR2 YFSETQ. The length of the CDR3 is 15 residues. V lost 2 bases and J lost 5, with 17 bases in between. The CDR3 sequence is CASSFGSVLGNEQYF. DNA of the CDR3: TGCGCCAGCAGCTTTGGAAGCGTCCTGGGGAACGAGCAGTACTTC.

The V call is TRBV7-9, the J call TRBJ1-1, with D unresolved. The germline gives CDR1 SEHNR, CDR2 FQNEAQ (reference sequence). The V end was cut by 0 bases, the J end by 3 bases, with 14 bases between. This CDR3 is built from 16 residues. The CDR3 region is CASSLAPLSRDTEAFF. For the CDR3, the DNA is TGTGCCAGCAGCTTAGCACCCCTCTCACGGGACACTGAAGCTTTCTTT.

The CDR3 region has the DNA TGTGCCAGTAGTATCGCCCCAACCTACGAGCAGTACTTC. Protein sequence: CASSIAPTYEQYF. The V call is TRBV19, the J call TRBJ2-7; no firm D call. The germline V gene has CDR1 LNHDA and CDR2 SQIVND (reference sequence). This CDR3 is built from 13 residues. V was shortened by 3 bases and J by 2 bases, with 8 bases between the two germline ends. The full variable domain, with the rest looked up from reference TRBV19 and TRBJ2-7, is DGGITQSPKYLFRKEGQNVTLSCEQNLNHDAMYWYRQDPGQGLRLIYYSQIVNDFQKGDIAEGYSVSREKKESFPLTVTSAQKNPTAFYLCASSIAPTYEQYFGPGTRLTVT.

This clone has only one observation. V and J are TRBV5-4 and TRBJ2-3; a possible D gene is TRBD2 (6 bases). The germline V gene has CDR1 SGHNT and CDR2 YYREEE (reference sequence). V dropped 1 base and J dropped 3 bases, with 15 bases sitting between them. This CDR3 comprises 16 residues. The CDR3 DNA is TGTGCCAGCAGCTTGAGGGCGGGGACGGCAACAGATACGCAGTATTTT. Translation: CASSLRAGTATDTQYF.

J is TRBJ1-3 and V is TRBV3-1 (or the pseudogene TRBV3-2); D is undetermined. V lost 1 base to trimming and J lost 7 bases, with 11 bases between them. Germline V gene sequence: CDR1 LGHDT, CDR2 YNNKEL (reference sequence). CDR3 size: 14 residues. CDR3 DNA: TGTGCCAGCAGCCAAGGGATATGGGAGAACACCATATATTTT. Encoded protein: CASSQGIWENTIYF.

CDR3 loop: CASSFHWGDSAEAFF. The CDR3 nucleotides are TGCGCCAGCAGCTTTCACTGGGGGGATTCGGCTGAAGCTTTCTTT. The V gene is TRBV5-1, the J gene TRBJ1-1, with D perhaps TRBD1 (5 bases). The CDR3 has 15 amino acids. CDR1 is SGHRS and CDR2 is YFSETQ in the germline V gene. V lost 2 bases and J 6 bases, leaving 17 bases between the germline ends.

The chain has TRBV7-6 and TRBJ1-1; D remains unclear. V was shortened by 7 bases and J by 3 bases, with 0 bases between the two germline ends. The CDR3 extends over 9 amino acids. In germline, CDR1 is SGHVS, CDR2 FNYEAQ. The CDR3 nucleotides are TGTGCCAGCAACACTGAAGCTTTCTTT. The encoded protein is CASNTEAFF.

The chain carries TRBV7-9 and TRBJ2-7; the match to TRBD1 covers 12 bases. The J call may be in error: the DNA end matches TRBJ2-1 better. This CDR3 comprises 16 residues. The germline V gene encodes CDR1 SEHNR and CDR2 FQNEAQ (reference sequence). The DNA for the CDR3 is TGTGCCAGCAGCGAACGGGACAGGGGGCCCCAAAATGAGCAGTTCTTC. Translated: CASSERDRGPQNEQFF.

The V call is TRBV11-2, the J call TRBJ2-1, with D possibly TRBD1 on 6 matching bases. Trimming left V 0 bases short and J 9 bases short, with 15 bases between. Germline V lookup: CDR1 SGHAT, CDR2 FQNNGV. This CDR3 contains 15 residues. CDR3 sequence (DNA): TGTGCCAGCAGCTTAGAGCCAGGGGACGGGACTGAGCAGTTCTTC. It yields the protein CASSLEPGDGTEQFF.